Shown below are 21 T cell receptor beta chains from a single sample sequenced in a study of control samples from healthy donors and cancer patients. Assay used: immunoSEQ multiplex PCR; TCRdb lists only in-frame clones, some missing. The sample yields around 93,000 clones, almost 90% seen once. Sequencing was carried out using blood. These receptors were obtained from a young man in good health.

V and J are TRBV11-2 and TRBJ1-1; D is possibly TRBD1 (5 bases). Trimming took off 2 bases at V and 0 bases at J, with 10 bases between the two ends. Germline V gives CDR1 SGHAT, CDR2 FQNNGV. CDR3 length: 15 residues. Here the CDR3 DNA reads TGTGCCAGCAGCTTATACGGGACGGTGAACACTGAAGCTTTCTTT. Its translation is CASSLYGTVNTEAFF.

The V gene is TRBV30, the J gene TRBJ2-7, with a tentative D call TRBD2 (6 bases). CDR3 length: 15 amino acids. V was clipped by 0 bases and J by 4 bases, with 16 bases between them. Germline CDR1 GTSNPN, CDR2 SVGIG (reference sequence). The CDR3 sequence: CAWSVGWEDPYEQYF. The CDR3 DNA reads as TGTGCCTGGAGTGTCGGTTGGGAGGATCCTTACGAGCAGTACTTC.

This chain connects TRBV12-3 or TRBV12-4 to TRBJ1-5; possible D gene TRBD1, 6 bases. Trimming took off 4 bases at V and 4 bases at J, with 8 bases between the two ends. The CDR3 loop spans 13 amino acids. Written as DNA, the CDR3 is TGTGCCAGCAGTTCCGGACAGAATCAGCCCCAGCATTTT. It yields the protein CASSSGQNQPQHF.

The chain uses TRBV2 and TRBJ2-3, with unresolved D. The CDR3 contains 12 residues. Germline V gene sequence: CDR1 SNHLY, CDR2 FYNNEI. Trimming pared 8 bases from V and 0 bases from J, leaving 6 bases between. As DNA, the CDR3 is TGTGCCAGCTCTTATAGCACAGATACGCAGTATTTT. Encoded protein: CASSYSTDTQYF.

The V and J genes are TRBV28 and TRBJ1-1, with 9 bases identical to TRBD1. The germline V gene encodes CDR1 MDHEN and CDR2 SYDVKM. The CDR3 has 18 residues. V was pared by 2 bases and J by 0 bases, with 10 bases of the junction left unmatched. CDR3 bases: TGTGCCAGCAGTTTAGATCACAGGGGGCTTAATTTGAACACTGAAGCTTTCTTT. Amino acid sequence: CASSLDHRGLNLNTEAFF. The variable domain in full, completed from reference TRBV28 and TRBJ1-1, reads DVKVTQSSRYLVKRTGEKVFLECVQDMDHENMFWYRQDPGLGLRLIYFSYDVKMKEKGDIPEGYSVSREKKERFSLILESASTNQTSMYLCASSLDHRGLNLNTEAFFGQGTRLTVV.

The J gene is TRBJ2-2, the V gene TRBV5-1; 7 nucleotides align to TRBD1. CDR3 length: 16 amino acids. Trimming took 3 bases from V and 2 from J; bases not matched to a gene: 7. Germline V CDR1 and CDR2: SGHRS, YFSETQ. The CDR3 nucleotides read TGCGCCAGCAGCTCGTGGGACAGAAGAAACACCGGGGAGCTGTTTTTT. Encoded protein: CASSSWDRRNTGELFF.

The rearrangement joins TRBV3-1 (or the pseudogene TRBV3-2) to TRBJ2-5; TRBD1 agrees at 9 bases. The V gene end was trimmed by 10 bases and the J gene end by 3 bases; junction bases not matched to a gene: 12. CDR1 is LGHDT, CDR2 YNNKEL, per germline (reference sequence). This CDR3 is 15 amino acids long. The chain's CDR3 is CATSPRDRVKETQYF. For the CDR3, the DNA is TGTGCCACCTCTCCCCGGGACAGGGTGAAAGAGACCCAGTACTTC.

The chain employs TRBV28 and TRBJ2-1; 14 bases are a match to TRBD2. CDR1 and CDR2 from the germline V gene are MDHEN and SYDVKM. V dropped 5 bases and J dropped 0; count of bases not matched to a gene: 3. The CDR3 has 17 residues. As DNA, the CDR3 is TGTGCCAGCAGTGCCGGGACTAGCGGGAGCTCCTACAATGAGCAGTTCTTC. Its translation: CASSAGTSGSSYNEQFF. The full variable domain, in which reference TRBV28 and TRBJ2-1 provide the parts outside the CDR3, is DVKVTQSSRYLVKRTGEKVFLECVQDMDHENMFWYRQDPGLGLRLIYFSYDVKMKEKGDIPEGYSVSREKKERFSLILESASTNQTSMYLCASSAGTSGSSYNEQFFGPGTRLTVL.

CDR3 in DNA: TGTGCTAGTGGTTCGCCACCCGGGAGACTAGCGGGGTACAATGAGCAGTTCTTC. Amino acids: CASGSPPGRLAGYNEQFF. The genes are TRBV12-5 and TRBJ2-1, with 11 bases fitting TRBD2. There are 18 residues in the CDR3. Germline lookup yields CDR1 LGHNT and CDR2 FRNRAP. V was clipped by 4 bases and J by 4 bases; unmatched bases: 12.

The chain combines TRBV13 with TRBJ2-7; no clear D. Germline CDR1 and CDR2: PRHDT and FYEKMQ (reference sequence). CDR3 size: 13 residues. The V end was cut by 5 bases, the J end by 3 bases, with 11 bases between. The CDR3 region has the DNA TGTGCCAGCAGCCTTACAGTGAGCTACGAGCAGTACTTC. Translation: CASSLTVSYEQYF.

The rearrangement joins TRBV27 to TRBJ1-6; D perhaps matches TRBD1 (5 bases). Germline V gives CDR1 MNHEY, CDR2 SMNVEV (reference sequence). The CDR3 contains 12 residues. The V end was cut by 6 bases, the J end by 8 bases, with 8 bases between. The CDR3 DNA is TGTGCCAGCAGCCAGGGTCATTCACCCCTCCACTTT. It is translated as CASSQGHSPLHF.

The chain is built from TRBV3-1 (or the pseudogene TRBV3-2) and TRBJ1-3; D is possibly TRBD1 (6 bases). The CDR3 runs to 16 residues. Trimming shortened V by 4 bases and J by 0 bases, and 13 bases separated the two germline ends. The germline CDR1 and CDR2 sequences are LGHDT and YNNKEL (reference sequence). As DNA, the CDR3 is TGTGCCAGCAGCCTGTACAGGGACGTCTCTGGAAACACCATATATTTT. This sequence encodes CASSLYRDVSGNTIYF.

V is TRBV19 and J is TRBJ1-2, with 7 bases fitting TRBD1. Per the germline V gene, CDR1 is LNHDA and CDR2 is SQIVND (reference sequence). V gave up 10 bases and J gave up 8 bases; unmatched junction bases: 16. The CDR3 sequence is 14 residues long. The CDR3 here is CATTPRGLDSGYTF. The CDR3 nucleotides are TGTGCCACCACCCCCAGGGGGTTGGATAGCGGCTACACCTTC.

This sequence joins TRBV19 and TRBJ2-3; D could derive from TRBD1 or TRBD2 (5 bases each). The CDR3 runs to 14 residues. The V and J ends lost 7 bases and 7 bases respectively, with 18 bases between them. CDR1 is LNHDA, CDR2 SQIVND, per germline (reference sequence). Here the CDR3 DNA reads TGTGCCAGTATGGATGGGGGAACCCGTAATACGCAGTATTTT. It translates to CASMDGGTRNTQYF.

The chain recombines TRBV6-5 with TRBJ2-7, with 9 positions matching TRBD2. Germline V CDR1 and CDR2: MNHEY, SVGAGI. Germline trimming cut 8 bases from V and 7 bases from J; bases unmatched to any gene: 12. The CDR3 consists of 14 residues. Here the CDR3 reads CASDGQALAGEQYF. CDR3 DNA: TGTGCCAGCGACGGACAGGCCCTAGCGGGGGAGCAGTACTTC.

This clone has just a few counts. This chain uses TRBV2 with TRBJ1-5; a possible D gene is TRBD1 (5 bases). V was pared by 11 bases and J by 0 bases, with 11 bases between. CDR1 and CDR2 from the germline V gene are SNHLY and FYNNEI. The CDR3 sequence is 13 residues long. The CDR3 region is CAGTDNSNQPQHF. DNA of the CDR3: TGTGCCGGGACGGACAATAGCAATCAGCCCCAGCATTTT.

This sequence joins TRBV6-5 and TRBJ2-4; D call uncertain. The CDR3 extends over 14 amino acids. Per the germline V gene, CDR1 is MNHEY and CDR2 is SVGAGI. Deletions cut 6 bases from V and 1 base from J, with 10 bases between. The CDR3 nucleotides read TGTGCCAGCAGCACAAGAGGTGCCAAAAACATTCAGTACTTC. The encoded protein is CASSTRGAKNIQYF.

The V gene is TRBV6-2 or TRBV6-3, the J gene TRBJ2-5, with D maybe TRBD2 (5 bases). The germline V gene encodes CDR1 MNHEY and CDR2 SVGEGT. Trimming removed 5 bases at V and 7 bases at J, with 8 bases between. The CDR3 totals 11 residues. The CDR3 DNA is TGTGCCAGCAGTCCGGGGTGGACCCAGTACTTC. Its protein product is CASSPGWTQYF.

The chain couples TRBV29-1 to TRBJ1-3; perhaps TRBD1 as D (5 bases). This CDR3 contains 13 residues. Trimming shortened V by 4 bases and J by 2 bases, and 9 bases separated the two germline ends. CDR1 and CDR2 from the germline V gene are SQVTM and ANQGSEA. CDR3 in DNA: TGCAGCGTTGGAGGGACGGCTGGAAACACCATATATTTT. Protein sequence: CSVGGTAGNTIYF.

The chain carries TRBV4-1 and TRBJ2-7; 15 bases align to TRBD2. V shed 3 bases, J shed 2 bases, and the junction held 2 bases outside the gene matches. Germline loops: CDR1 MGHRA, CDR2 YSYEKL. There are 16 residues in the CDR3. CDR3 DNA: TGCGCCAGCAGCCATGGACTAGCGGGAGGGCCCTACGAGCAGTACTTC. The encoded protein is CASSHGLAGGPYEQYF.

The chain has TRBV5-4 and TRBJ1-2; 7 positions agree with TRBD1. CDR1 and CDR2 (germline): SGHNT, YYREEE (reference sequence). The CDR3 covers 15 residues. Trimming removed 0 bases from V and 4 bases from J; junction bases left unmatched: 6. CDR3 residues: CASSLGQGEVYGYTF. The CDR3 DNA sequence: TGTGCCAGCAGCTTGGGCCAGGGGGAGGTCTATGGCTACACCTTC.